The 9 T cell receptor beta chains reported below all come from one sample, sequenced in a study of low-dose radiotherapy and immunotherapy resistance in tumors. First-strand cDNA relied on TRAV- and TRBV-specific primers spanning alpha and beta chains. TCRs underwent about 22 PCR cycles of amplification with a constant-region primer and V-primer adapter. MiXCR, applied by TCRdb to the reads, yields one record per CDR3 protein. The sample has about 35,000 distinct CDR3 sequences; around 21% are singletons. This sample's time point: after trial treatment. Treatment indicated: LDRT plus nivolumab, ipilimumab, low-dose cyclophosphamide and aspirin (RACIN trial). Sequencing used PBMCs, obtained after low-dose radiotherapy plus immunotherapy. Every receptor here comes from a female donor with ovarian cancer.

This clonotype was detected ten times or more. The rearrangement uses TRBV28 and TRBJ1-5; D gene unclear. Germline lookup yields CDR1 MDHEN and CDR2 SYDVKM. With 4 bases removed from V and 1 base from J, the gap between germline ends came to 8 bases. The CDR3 totals 14 residues. CDR3 region: CASSYRESNQPQHF. For the CDR3, the DNA is TGTGCCAGCAGTTACCGGGAGAGCAATCAGCCCCAGCATTTT.

This chain links TRBV7-9 with TRBJ1-2, with D unresolved. CDR3 length equals 14 residues. The V gene's germline CDR1 is SEHNR and CDR2 FQNEAQ (reference sequence). V shed 5 bases and J shed 5 bases, with 15 bases lying between them. The CDR3 reads CASSRPGRGYGYTF. CDR3 DNA: TGTGCCAGCAGCCGTCCCGGACGCGGATATGGCTACACCTTC.

This clonotype was seen at least ten times. V and J are TRBV14 and TRBJ2-7; no firm D call. CDR3 size: 14 residues. Germline V lookup: CDR1 SGHDN, CDR2 FVKESK. With 6 bases removed from V and 3 bases from J, the gap between germline ends came to 15 bases. CDR3 DNA: TGTGCCAGCAGTCCTTGGGCGGAATTCTACGAGCAGTACTTC. It is translated as CASSPWAEFYEQYF.

This clonotype has a count of ten or more. The chain is built from TRBV29-1 and TRBJ1-1, with a weak D call TRBD1 (6 bases). V lost 5 bases to trimming and J lost 7 bases, with 8 bases between them. CDR1 is SQVTM, CDR2 ANQGSEA, per germline. The CDR3 has 10 amino acids. Here the CDR3 DNA reads TGCAGCGTTCGACAGGTTGAAGCTTTCTTT. This gives the protein CSVRQVEAFF. Complete variable domain (other parts from reference TRBV29-1 and TRBJ1-1): SAVISQKPSRDICQRGTSLTIQCQVDSQVTMMFWYRQQPGQSLTLIATANQGSEATYESGFVIDKFPISRPNLTFSTLTVSNMSPEDSSIYLCSVRQVEAFFGQGTRLTVV.

This clonotype was detected ten times or more. The rearrangement joins TRBV18 to TRBJ2-6, with D possibly being TRBD1 (6 bases). The V gene lost 6 bases and the J gene lost 1 base, with 10 bases spanning the gap. The CDR3 is 15 amino acids. Germline CDR1 KGHSH, CDR2 LQKENI. Here the CDR3 reads CASSSTGSGANVLTF. Written as DNA, the CDR3 is TGTGCCAGCTCTTCAACAGGGTCTGGGGCCAACGTCCTGACTTTC.

This clonotype was detected many times. The chain couples TRBV29-1 to TRBJ1-2, with a weak D call TRBD1 (5 bases). The CDR3 is 13 amino acids. V was clipped by 7 bases and J by 0 bases, with 12 bases between them. CDR1 is SQVTM and CDR2 is ANQGSEA in the germline V gene. The CDR3 nucleotides read TGCAGCGCTACAGGTGGAGCTAACTATGGCTACACCTTC. It specifies CSATGGANYGYTF.

The chain carries TRBV29-1 and TRBJ2-4; D uncertain. With 6 bases removed from V and 7 bases from J, the gap between germline ends came to 10 bases. This CDR3 is 11 amino acids long. CDR1 and CDR2 (germline): SQVTM, ANQGSEA. The CDR3 reads CSVGEGNIQYF. In DNA form, the CDR3 reads TGCAGCGTCGGAGAAGGGAACATTCAGTACTTC. The full variable domain, rest sourced from reference TRBV29-1 and TRBJ2-4, is SAVISQKPSRDICQRGTSLTIQCQVDSQVTMMFWYRQQPGQSLTLIATANQGSEATYESGFVIDKFPISRPNLTFSTLTVSNMSPEDSSIYLCSVGEGNIQYFGAGTRLSVL.

This clonotype was recorded a few times. The CDR3 region is CASSLVLWGDNYGYTF. The CDR3 DNA reads as TGTGCCAGCAGCTTAGTTCTTTGGGGTGATAACTATGGCTACACCTTC. The chain combines TRBV7-8 with TRBJ1-2, with D hard to call. V lost 1 base and J lost 1, with 13 bases in between. This CDR3 region has 16 residues. Germline loops: CDR1 SGHVS, CDR2 FQNEAQ.

This clonotype was counted many times. The chain has TRBV30 and TRBJ1-1; the D gene is possibly TRBD1 (6 bases). Germline-derived CDR1 and CDR2 are GTSNPN and SVGIG (reference sequence). The V gene lost 5 bases and the J gene lost 3 bases, with 10 bases spanning the gap. The CDR3 runs 12 residues. In nucleotides, the CDR3 is TGTGCCTGGGATACAGGGCACACTGAAGCTTTCTTT. Translating gives CAWDTGHTEAFF.